One and the same sample provided the 28 T cell receptor beta chains below, sequenced in a study of blood T cell repertoires in COVID-19. TCRdb keeps only in-frame clones here, not all; method: immunoSEQ multiplex PCR. Here the sample spans roughly 500,000 clones, 85% to 90% being singletons. The sequencing sample was made of peripheral blood. Every receptor here comes from a man aged 18-30 years with COVID-19, enrolled during active disease.

The chain links TRBV2 to TRBJ2-2; 8 bases map to TRBD1. V lost 5 bases, J lost 4 bases, and 15 bases stayed unmatched. This CDR3 spans 18 amino acids. Germline CDR1 SNHLY, CDR2 FYNNEI. The DNA for the CDR3 is TGTGCCAGCAGTTTGGATGTATGGCAGGGGGCTGGCACCGGGGAGCTGTTTTTT. Protein sequence: CASSLDVWQGAGTGELFF.

This chain connects TRBV7-8 to TRBJ2-1; 13 bases match TRBD2. Germline V gene lookup returns CDR1 SGHVS and CDR2 FQNEAQ. The ends lost 5 bases at V and 1 base at J; junction bases unmatched: 8. The CDR3 length is 18 residues. CDR3 DNA: TGTGCCAGCAGCCTTAGGACTAGCGGGAGTAGGTCCTACAATGAGCAGTTCTTC. It specifies CASSLRTSGSRSYNEQFF.

This clone has more than one count but fewer than ten. V usage is TRBV18 and J usage is TRBJ2-3, with TRBD2 matching 7 bases. Trimming took 5 bases from V and 3 from J; bases not matched to a gene: 11. CDR1 is KGHSH and CDR2 is LQKENI in the germline V gene. The CDR3 is 16 amino acids. The CDR3, as DNA: TGTGCCAGCTCAGGCGCAGCGGGATTCGGAACAGATACGCAGTATTTT. It codes for CASSGAAGFGTDTQYF.

In DNA, the CDR3 is TGTGCCAGTAGTATAGAAGGACTAGCGGTTACTGAGCAGTTCTTC. As protein: CASSIEGLAVTEQFF. The V and J genes are TRBV19 and TRBJ2-1; 10 bases align to TRBD2. Germline lookup yields CDR1 LNHDA and CDR2 SQIVND (reference sequence). The CDR3 loop spans 15 amino acids. V dropped 0 bases and J dropped 9; count of bases not matched to a gene: 5.

The chain links TRBV27 to TRBJ1-3, with D maybe TRBD1 (6 bases). The V and J ends lost 3 bases and 16 bases respectively, with 22 bases between them. CDR1 MNHEY and CDR2 SMNVEV come from the germline V gene (reference sequence). The CDR3 consists of 14 residues. The CDR3 region has the DNA TGTGCCAGCAGTTTGTCCGGACAGCCCCATCGAACGTATTTT. It specifies CASSLSGQPHRTYF.

The V and J genes are TRBV4-2 and TRBJ1-2; tentative D call: TRBD1 (5 bases). From germline, CDR1 is LGHNA and CDR2 YNFKEQ. CDR3 length: 14 residues. V was cut by 0 bases and J by 8 bases, with 13 bases left in between. CDR3 loop: CASSQDRGGEGYTF. CDR3 nucleotide sequence: TGTGCCAGCAGCCAAGATCGGGGGGGAGAGGGCTACACCTTC.

The J gene is TRBJ2-2, the V gene TRBV5-1; TRBD2 matches at 10 bases. This CDR3 is built from 15 residues. Losses at the gene ends were 4 bases for V and 5 bases for J; bases not matched to a gene: 5. Looked up from germline, CDR1 is SGHRS and CDR2 is YFSETQ. The DNA of the CDR3 is TGCGCCAGCAGCCGAGCGGGAGGGCCTACCGGGGAGCTGTTTTTT. Encoded protein: CASSRAGGPTGELFF. The entire variable domain, with the rest obtained from reference TRBV5-1 and TRBJ2-2, is as follows: KAGVTQTPRYLIKTRGQQVTLSCSPISGHRSVSWYQQTPGQGLQFLFEYFSETQRNKGNFPGRFSGRQFSNSRSEMNVSTLELGDSALYLCASSRAGGPTGELFFGEGSRLTVL.

The rearrangement joins TRBV6-6 to TRBJ1-4, with D uncertain. V was cut by 2 bases and J by 4 bases, with 8 bases left in between. CDR3 size: 14 residues. Germline CDR1 reads MNHNY; CDR2 reads SVGAGI (reference sequence). The CDR3 region has the DNA TGTGCCAGCAGTTACGTGGGGAGTAATGAAAAACTGTTTTTT. It encodes CASSYVGSNEKLFF.

The chain has TRBV27 and TRBJ2-2, with 10 bases matching TRBD1. This CDR3 has 16 residues. Losses at the gene ends were 5 bases for V and 5 bases for J; bases not matched to a gene: 8. The germline gives CDR1 MNHEY, CDR2 SMNVEV (reference sequence). The CDR3 sequence is CASSTRTGGWTGELFF. Here the CDR3 DNA reads TGTGCCAGCAGTACTCGGACAGGGGGATGGACCGGGGAGCTGTTTTTT.

V gene TRBV5-5 combines with J gene TRBJ1-4; D is possibly TRBD1 (6 bases). V gave up 3 bases and J gave up 6 bases, with 6 bases separating them. This CDR3 is 12 amino acids long. CDR1 is SGHKS, CDR2 YYEKEE, per germline (reference sequence). In DNA form, the CDR3 reads TGTGCCAGCAGCTACAGGGATGAAAAACTGTTTTTT. Translation: CASSYRDEKLFF. The complete variable domain, with remaining parts taken from reference TRBV5-5 and TRBJ1-4, reads DAGVTQSPTHLIKTRGQQVTLRCSPISGHKSVSWYQQVLGQGPQFIFQYYEKEERGRGNFPDRFSARQFPNYSSELNVNALLLGDSALYLCASSYRDEKLFFGSGTQLSVL.

The chain is built from TRBV7-9 and TRBJ2-1; TRBD2 aligns across 12 bases. This CDR3 spans 18 amino acids. J was trimmed by 0 bases and V by 5 bases; bases with no gene match: 8. The V gene's germline CDR1 is SEHNR and CDR2 FQNEAQ (reference sequence). The DNA for the CDR3 is TGTGCCAGCAGCCCGGGACTAGCGGGTGGAAGCTCCTACAATGAGCAGTTCTTC. Translated: CASSPGLAGGSSYNEQFF.

V and J are TRBV2 and TRBJ1-1; 7 nucleotides agree with TRBD1. The length of the CDR3 is 16 residues. The trim removed 8 bases at V and 2 bases at J, leaving 14 bases unmatched. From germline, CDR1 is SNHLY and CDR2 FYNNEI. The DNA of the CDR3 is TGTGCCAGCCGAACGAGGGGGCAGGGGAAAAACACTGAAGCTTTCTTT. Protein sequence: CASRTRGQGKNTEAFF.

V is TRBV5-4 and J is TRBJ1-1; perhaps TRBD1 as D (5 bases). Germline V lookup: CDR1 SGHNT, CDR2 YYREEE (reference sequence). The CDR3 contains 16 residues. Trimming took off 0 bases at V and 0 bases at J, with 12 bases between the two ends. This CDR3 is CASSLEVGGVNTEAFF. Here the CDR3 DNA reads TGTGCCAGCAGCTTGGAAGTGGGGGGAGTGAACACTGAAGCTTTCTTT.

This chain connects TRBV6-5 to TRBJ1-5; D is unclear. Germline V CDR1 and CDR2: MNHEY, SVGAGI. The CDR3 runs to 12 residues. V lost 5 bases and J lost 5, with 7 bases in between. In DNA, the CDR3 is TGTGCCAGCAGTAACGGGGATCAGCCCCAGCATTTT. Translating gives CASSNGDQPQHF.

CDR3 protein: CASSFNRWGGRAGNEQFF. CDR3 nucleotide sequence: TGTGCCAGCAGCTTCAACCGATGGGGAGGGAGGGCAGGCAATGAGCAGTTCTTC. J is TRBJ2-1 and V is TRBV7-9; the match to TRBD2 covers 7 bases. The CDR3 length is 18 residues. Germline CDR1 and CDR2: SEHNR and FQNEAQ (reference sequence). The V gene end was trimmed by 3 bases and the J gene end by 6 bases; junction bases not matched to a gene: 17.

This clone was observed a few times. This chain links TRBV5-1 with TRBJ1-1; 7 bases align to TRBD1. This CDR3 has 14 residues. Germline V gene sequence: CDR1 SGHRS, CDR2 YFSETQ. The V gene end was trimmed by 5 bases and the J gene end by 1 base; junction bases not matched to a gene: 5. The CDR3 nucleotides read TGCGCCAGCAGTTATACAGGGGCGAACACTGAAGCTTTCTTT. This translates into CASSYTGANTEAFF.

V and J are TRBV6-1 and TRBJ2-7; D not resolved. The V end was cut by 2 bases, the J end by 0 bases, with 11 bases between. Germline V CDR1 and CDR2: MNHNS, SASEGT. The CDR3 runs to 15 residues. The CDR3 reads CASSERVESSYEQYF. The CDR3, as DNA: TGTGCCAGCAGTGAACGGGTGGAGAGCTCCTACGAGCAGTACTTC.

This chain uses TRBV15 with TRBJ2-3; 12 bases agree with TRBD2. CDR1 LNHNV and CDR2 YYDKDF come from the germline V gene (reference sequence). CDR3 length: 16 amino acids. The trim removed 0 bases at V and 6 bases at J, leaving 4 bases unmatched. CDR3 loop: CATSRELAGGRDTQYF. The CDR3 DNA reads TGTGCCACCAGCAGAGAGCTAGCGGGGGGGCGGGATACGCAGTATTTT.

CDR3 loop: CATSDAGTGVGTQYF. CDR3 bases: TGTGCCACCAGTGACGCTGGGACAGGGGTAGGGACCCAGTACTTC. V usage is TRBV24-1 and J usage is TRBJ2-5; 10 bases agree with TRBD1. This CDR3 region has 15 residues. V was clipped by 4 bases and J by 7 bases; unmatched bases: 8. Germline CDR1 reads KGHDR; CDR2 reads SFDVKD.

The chain couples TRBV27 to TRBJ2-5; TRBD1 might be the D (6 bases). Trimming shortened V by 3 bases and J by 5 bases, and 22 bases separated the two germline ends. The CDR3 consists of 17 residues. Looked up from germline, CDR1 is MNHEY and CDR2 is SMNVEV (reference sequence). CDR3 in DNA: TGTGCCAGCAGTTTCCAAGCACCCACAGGGTTGCAGGAGACCCAGTACTTC. This gives the protein CASSFQAPTGLQETQYF.

This chain connects TRBV2 to TRBJ2-5; perhaps TRBD2 as D (7 bases). Germline CDR1 SNHLY, CDR2 FYNNEI. Trimming cost V 4 bases and J 5 bases, with 20 bases left between them. The CDR3 sequence is 16 residues long. CDR3 DNA sequence: TGTGCCAGCAGTGTGGGGGCCGGGGGGCCAGGCGAGACCCAGTACTTC. Translating gives CASSVGAGGPGETQYF.

J is TRBJ2-3 and V is TRBV2; 13 bases fit TRBD2. CDR1 and CDR2 from the germline V gene are SNHLY and FYNNEI. There are 15 residues in the CDR3. The V segment lost 4 bases and the J segment 14 bases; nucleotides outside the gene matches: 12. The CDR3 nucleotides are TGTGCCAGCAGTGTATTAGGACTAGCGGGAGTCGGTCCGTATTTT. This codes for CASSVLGLAGVGPYF.

This chain uses TRBV24-1 with TRBJ2-1; TRBD2 matches at 10 bases. V lost 1 base to trimming and J lost 2 bases; unmatched junction nucleotides: 4. The CDR3 extends over 17 amino acids. Per germline, CDR1 KGHDR and CDR2 SFDVKD. The CDR3 coding sequence is TGTGCCACCAGTGATTTAACTAGCGGGGATACCTACAATGAGCAGTTCTTC. Protein sequence: CATSDLTSGDTYNEQFF.

The V call is TRBV2, the J call TRBJ1-3; D is possibly TRBD1 (5 bases). Germline-derived CDR1 and CDR2 are SNHLY and FYNNEI. Trimming left V 6 bases short and J 0 bases short, with 18 bases between. This CDR3 region has 17 residues. The CDR3 loop reads CASSPRGGEFSGNTIYF. DNA of the CDR3: TGTGCCAGCAGCCCAAGGGGAGGGGAATTCTCTGGAAACACCATATATTTT.

The CDR3 spells CASQPGTSGRYTQYF. The CDR3 nucleotides are TGCGCCAGCCAACCCGGGACTAGCGGGAGATATACGCAGTATTTT. This chain connects TRBV5-1 to TRBJ2-3; 14 nucleotides line up with TRBD2. This CDR3 region has 15 residues. Looked up from germline, CDR1 is SGHRS and CDR2 is YFSETQ. V lost 7 bases and J lost 7; bases outside the gene matches: 8.

The V gene is TRBV7-3, the J gene TRBJ2-2, with 13 bases that match TRBD2. The junction had 5 bases not matched to a gene; V was cut back by 5 bases and J by 5 bases. Germline CDR1 and CDR2: SGHTA and FQGTGA. The CDR3 is made up of 16 amino acids. The CDR3 DNA is TGTGCCAGCAGCCACGGGGGACTAGCGGGAACCGGGGAGCTGTTTTTT. This codes for CASSHGGLAGTGELFF. Together with reference TRBV7-3 and TRBJ2-2, the CDR3 gives the full variable domain: GAGVSQTPSNKVTEKGKYVELRCDPISGHTALYWYRQSLGQGPEFLIYFQGTGAADDSGLPNDRFFAVRPEGSVSTLKIQRTERGDSAVYLCASSHGGLAGTGELFFGEGSRLTVL.

This sequence joins TRBV3-1 (or the pseudogene TRBV3-2) and TRBJ2-7; no clear D gene. The CDR3 has 14 residues. With 1 base removed from V and 3 bases from J, the gap between germline ends came to 10 bases. Germline CDR1 is LGHDT and CDR2 is YNNKEL (reference sequence). The CDR3 loop is CASSQGAAFYEQYF. CDR3 DNA: TGTGCCAGCAGCCAAGGCGCGGCGTTCTACGAGCAGTACTTC.

The gene calls are TRBV7-8 and TRBJ1-5, with a weak D call TRBD1 (5 bases). Trimming took off 1 base at V and 5 bases at J, with 15 bases between the two ends. Looked up from germline, CDR1 is SGHVS and CDR2 is FQNEAQ. This CDR3 spans 16 amino acids. The CDR3 loop reads CASSLEVARAYQPQHF. The CDR3 DNA reads TGTGCCAGCAGCTTAGAGGTAGCCAGGGCCTATCAGCCCCAGCATTTT.